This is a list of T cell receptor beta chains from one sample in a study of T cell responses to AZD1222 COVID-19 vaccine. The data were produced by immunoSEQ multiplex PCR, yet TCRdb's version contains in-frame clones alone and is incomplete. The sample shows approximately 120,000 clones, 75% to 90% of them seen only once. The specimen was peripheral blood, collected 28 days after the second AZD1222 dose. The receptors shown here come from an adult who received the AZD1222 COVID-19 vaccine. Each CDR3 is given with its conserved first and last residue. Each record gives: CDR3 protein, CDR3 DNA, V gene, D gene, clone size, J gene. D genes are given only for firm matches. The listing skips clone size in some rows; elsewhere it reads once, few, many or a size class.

CASSLNSGANTGELFF TGTGCCAGCAGCTTAAATTCAGGGGCGAACACCGGGGAGCTGTTTTTT TRBV7-2 . once TRBJ2-2
CAWSVRVGGSGYTF TGTGCCTGGAGTGTACGGGTGGGCGGATCTGGCTACACCTTC TRBV30 . . TRBJ1-2
CASSSGQYSSSSGGYTF TGCGCCAGCAGCTCCGGACAGTATTCCTCCTCCTCCGGGGGCTACACCTTC TRBV5-1 . . TRBJ1-2
CASRRQGDTEAFF TGTGCCAGCAGAAGACAGGGCGATACTGAAGCTTTCTTT TRBV6-5 TRBD1 . TRBJ1-1
CASSTTGRAFGNTIYF TGTGCCAGCAGCACAACAGGGAGGGCGTTCGGAAACACCATATATTTT TRBV5-8 . . TRBJ1-3
CASSLTDRGLWQPQHF TGTGCCAGCAGCTTAACAGACAGGGGGCTTTGGCAGCCCCAGCATTTT TRBV7-9 TRBD1 . TRBJ1-5
CASSGTGALSYGYTF TGCGCCAGCAGCGGAACAGGGGCCCTAAGTTATGGCTACACCTTC TRBV5-1 TRBD1 . TRBJ1-2
CATSGGAGGFEQYF TGTGCCACCAGCGGTGGAGCGGGGGGATTCGAGCAGTACTTC TRBV15 TRBD2 . TRBJ2-7
CSVPETRDRATEAFF TGCAGCGTCCCGGAGACCCGGGACAGGGCCACTGAAGCTTTCTTT TRBV29-1 TRBD1 hyperexpanded TRBJ1-1
CAIGVTNEKLFF TGTGCCATCGGGGTAACTAATGAAAAACTGTTTTTT TRBV10-3 . . TRBJ1-4
CASSERQGTMNTEAFF TGTGCCAGCAGTGAACGACAGGGAACCATGAACACTGAAGCTTTCTTT TRBV28 TRBD1 . TRBJ1-1
CASSVGGGEPQPQHF TGTGCCAGCAGCGTTGGGGGGGGCGAGCCTCAGCCCCAGCATTTT TRBV7-2 . . TRBJ1-5
CASSPAPVAGYNEQYF TGCGCCAGCAGCCCCGCTCCGGTGGCAGGGTACAACGAGCAGTACTTC TRBV5-1 . . TRBJ2-7
CASSLENQETQYF TGTGCCAGCAGCTTGGAAAACCAAGAGACCCAGTACTTC TRBV11-3 . . TRBJ2-5
CSALGDTEKLFF TGCAGCGCTCTCGGGGACACCGAAAAACTGTTTTTT TRBV29-1 . . TRBJ1-4
CASLRSGALSGNTIYF TGTGCCAGTTTGAGGTCAGGGGCTCTATCTGGAAACACCATATATTTT TRBV28 . . TRBJ1-3
CASSPQGSDGYTF TGTGCCAGCAGCCCCCAAGGTAGCGATGGCTACACCTTC TRBV7-2 . . TRBJ1-2
CASRVDRDKNTEAFF TGTGCCAGTAGGGTCGACCGGGACAAGAACACTGAAGCTTTCTTT TRBV19 . . TRBJ1-1
CASTRDGIYEQYF TGTGCCAGCACCAGGGACGGGATCTACGAGCAGTACTTC TRBV12-3/TRBV12-4 . . TRBJ2-7
CASSQDQSGGWNSNQPQHF TGCGCCAGCAGCCAAGATCAATCGGGGGGTTGGAATAGCAATCAGCCCCAGCATTTT TRBV4-1 . . TRBJ1-5
CATSGDSNTGELFF TGTGCCACCTCCGGCGACAGTAACACCGGGGAGCTGTTTTTT TRBV10-3 . . TRBJ2-2
CASSRDNRASMNTEAFF TGTGCCAGCAGCCGAGATAACAGGGCGAGTATGAACACTGAAGCTTTCTTT TRBV7-6 . once TRBJ1-1
CASSKVGDREGQPQHF TGTGCCAGCAGCAAAGTGGGGGACAGGGAGGGTCAGCCCCAGCATTTT TRBV21-1 . . TRBJ1-5
CASSFGGGTEAFF TGTGCCAGCAGCTTCGGGGGAGGCACTGAAGCTTTCTTT TRBV11-3 . once TRBJ1-1
CASSLYVENEQFF TGTGCCAGCAGCTTATATGTAGAGAATGAGCAGTTCTTC TRBV7-9 . few TRBJ2-1
CASSLARGGQGSYEQYF TGCGCCAGCAGCTTGGCCCGGGGGGGACAGGGGAGCTACGAGCAGTACTTC TRBV5-1 TRBD1 . TRBJ2-7
CASSIFGESNQPQHF TGTGCCAGTAGTATCTTTGGGGAGAGCAATCAGCCCCAGCATTTT TRBV19 . . TRBJ1-5
CASSPLDRASYNEQFF TGTGCCAGCAGCCCGTTGGACAGGGCCTCCTACAATGAGCAGTTCTTC TRBV7-6 TRBD1 . TRBJ2-1
CAWSLPGGFGNQPQHF TGTGCCTGGAGTTTACCCGGCGGGTTCGGCAATCAGCCCCAGCATTTT TRBV30 . . TRBJ1-5
CASSPGQGGNIQYF TGTGCCAGCTCACCAGGCCAGGGGGGGAACATTCAGTACTTC TRBV18 . . TRBJ2-4
CASSPLMSTQETQYF TGTGCCAGCTCACCACTGATGTCCACTCAAGAGACCCAGTACTTC TRBV18 . . TRBJ2-5
CASSSAGGDYGYTF TGTGCCAGCAGTTCGGCAGGGGGCGACTATGGCTACACCTTC TRBV6-5 TRBD1 . TRBJ1-2
CASSRGQSNEQFF TGTGCCAGCAGCCGGGGACAGAGCAATGAGCAGTTCTTC TRBV7-9 TRBD1 . TRBJ2-1
CASSQELVAYTEAFF TGCGCCAGCAGCCAAGAATTGGTAGCGTACACTGAAGCTTTCTTT TRBV4-1 . . TRBJ1-1
CASSWGQGYTEAFF TGTGCCAGCAGTTGGGGACAGGGATACACTGAAGCTTTCTTT TRBV27 TRBD1 . TRBJ1-1
CASSFAGSYNEQFF TGCGCCAGCAGCTTTGCAGGTTCCTACAATGAGCAGTTCTTC TRBV5-1 . . TRBJ2-1
CATSHPVANYGYTF TGTGCCACCAGTCATCCGGTGGCTAACTATGGCTACACCTTC TRBV24-1 . . TRBJ1-2
CASSQEGFSSSTGGKLFF TGCGCCAGCAGCCAGGAGGGCTTCTCCAGCTCTACAGGGGGAAAACTGTTTTTT TRBV4-1 TRBD1 . TRBJ1-4